The 2 T cell receptor beta chains below were found in one sample sequenced in a study of cytomegalovirus exposure and HLA in healthy donors. The method was immunoSEQ multiplex PCR; TCRdb's version includes in-frame clones alone and lacks a portion of them. This sample yields some 170,000 clones, of which 86% are seen a single time; around 2.4% belongs to the top ten. Sample: PBMCs. Source of these receptors: a woman aged 18-35 years in good health and CMV-seronegative.

The gene calls are TRBV2 and TRBJ2-4, with D possibly TRBD1 on 6 matching bases. The CDR3 consists of 17 residues. Germline CDR1 is SNHLY and CDR2 is FYNNEI. V lost 6 bases and J lost 0, with 18 bases in between. CDR3 protein: CASRAGVTEIAKNIQYF. The CDR3 DNA sequence: TGTGCCAGCAGGGCAGGGGTCACCGAAATAGCCAAAAACATTCAGTACTTC.

The chain has TRBV5-1 and TRBJ2-3; TRBD2 is a possible D gene (6 bases). The CDR3 contains 16 residues. Germline CDR1 reads SGHRS; CDR2 reads YFSETQ. Trimming took 4 bases from V and 0 from J, leaving 15 bases between them. In DNA, the CDR3 is TGCGCCAGCAGCGATGAAGCGGGCTCTAGCACAGATACGCAGTATTTT. Encoded protein: CASSDEAGSSTDTQYF.